This is a list of T cell receptor beta chains from one sample in a study of shared clonotypes between healthy human individuals. TCRdb's copy holds only in-frame clones and misses some; the assay was immunoSEQ multiplex PCR. This table has about 680,000 clones, 92% appearing once. Sequencing was carried out using naive CD8+ T cells sorted from blood. These receptor sequences come from a man aged 25 to 40 in good health. The conserved cysteine and the conserved F or W are not part of the CDR3 here. D genes are given only for firm matches.

CDR3: ASSSPNRYEQY
J: TRBJ2-7
V: TRBV7-9
length: 11
D: NA

CDR3: ASSLGSYEQY
J: TRBJ2-7
V: TRBV7-9
length: 10
D: NA

CDR3: ASSQEGTSSYEQY
J: TRBJ2-7
V: TRBV4-3
length: 13
D: TRBD2

CDR3: ASGLVLAGQETQY
J: TRBJ2-5
V: TRBV12-5
length: 13
D: TRBD2

CDR3: ASSPQGRGSSYEQY
J: TRBJ2-7
V: TRBV28
length: 14
D: NA

CDR3: SVYTDTQY
J: TRBJ2-3
V: TRBV29-1
length: 8
D: NA

CDR3: ASSLGGGDGYT
J: TRBJ1-2
V: TRBV27
length: 11
D: NA

CDR3: ASSAAAGSYEQY
J: TRBJ2-7
V: TRBV11-2
length: 12
D: NA

CDR3: SVGTKRGIYEQY
J: TRBJ2-7
V: TRBV29-1
length: 12
D: NA

CDR3: ASSEIGSYEQY
J: TRBJ2-7
V: TRBV6-1
length: 11
D: NA

CDR3: ASSQVLGLNTEAF
J: TRBJ1-1
V: TRBV4-3
length: 13
D: NA

CDR3: ASSQVAVDRRNEKLF
J: TRBJ1-4
V: TRBV4-2
length: 15
D: TRBD1

CDR3: ASSERLAGDLSTDTQY
J: TRBJ2-3
V: TRBV2
length: 16
D: TRBD2

CDR3: ASSRGITGELF
J: TRBJ2-2
V: TRBV6-5
length: 11
D: NA

CDR3: ASSLGINYGYT
J: TRBJ1-2
V: TRBV27
length: 11
D: NA

CDR3: ASSLTGGDDNEQF
J: TRBJ2-1
V: TRBV4-3
length: 13
D: TRBD1

CDR3: ASSLGGGYEQY
J: TRBJ2-7
V: TRBV7-2
length: 11
D: TRBD2

CDR3: ASSADSAYEQY
J: NA
V: TRBV10-2
length: 11
D: NA

CDR3: AISEGDRGSGNTIY
J: TRBJ1-3
V: TRBV10-3
length: 14
D: TRBD1

CDR3: SVGDEGLDGYT
J: TRBJ1-2
V: TRBV29-1
length: 11
D: NA

CDR3: ASRLLTGGSTDTQY
J: TRBJ2-3
V: TRBV5-4
length: 14
D: NA

CDR3: ASSLTGGSGNTIY
J: TRBJ1-3
V: TRBV28
length: 13
D: NA

CDR3: ASSYQGGGYGYT
J: TRBJ1-2
V: TRBV6-5
length: 12
D: NA

CDR3: ASSLVTYEQY
J: TRBJ2-7
V: TRBV7-9
length: 10
D: NA

CDR3: ASSQDRSGTIETQY
J: TRBJ2-5
V: TRBV4-3
length: 14
D: NA

CDR3: ATRSLVDGYEQY
J: TRBJ2-7
V: TRBV28
length: 12
D: NA

CDR3: ASSLLTGTYEQY
J: TRBJ2-7
V: TRBV11-1
length: 12
D: NA

CDR3: ASSVEDINEAF
J: TRBJ1-1
V: TRBV9
length: 11
D: NA